Presented here are 7 T cell receptor beta chains from one specimen sequenced in a study of T-cell reconstitution after alpha-beta-depleted transplantation in children. TCRbeta library preparation incorporated unique molecular identifiers. TCRdb passed the PCR reads through MiXCR, listing each CDR3 protein once. The repertoire has 490,000 or so distinct CDR3 sequences, roughly a tenth of them found once; the top ten carry roughly 2.1%. Sequenced here: PBMCs, sampled before TCRalphabeta/CD19-depleted stem cell transplant. The receptor source for this set is a child aged 2 to 9 with inherited bone marrow failure, due to receive a stem cell transplant.

This clonotype has at least ten counts. The rearrangement uses TRBV11-1 and TRBJ2-1; 12 nucleotides line up with TRBD2. The CDR3 is made up of 19 amino acids. Germline-derived CDR1 and CDR2 are SGHAT and FQDESV (reference sequence). After removal of 6 bases from V and 5 bases from J, the junction contained 17 bases not matched to a gene. CDR3 coding DNA: TGTGCCAGCAGTCGGCGACTAGCGGGAGTATGGGAGGGCAACAATGAGCAGTTCTTC. Translated, it gives CASSRRLAGVWEGNNEQFF.

This clonotype showed up many times. The V and J genes are TRBV30 and TRBJ1-1; D uncertain. This CDR3 is built from 10 residues. V was shortened by 8 bases and J by 8 bases, with 12 bases between the two germline ends. Germline V gene data show CDR1 as GTSNPN and CDR2 as SVGIG (reference sequence). CDR3 DNA: TGTGCCCAGCAAGACGTGGAAGCTTTCTTT. It codes for CAQQDVEAFF.

This clonotype has ten or more counts. This sequence joins TRBV7-6 and TRBJ2-2, with D tentatively TRBD1 (6 bases). Trimming stripped 5 bases from V and 3 bases from J, with 10 bases between. There are 14 residues in the CDR3. The germline gives CDR1 SGHVS, CDR2 FNYEAQ. In DNA form, the CDR3 reads TGTGCCAGCAGCGTCAACAGGGACACCGGGGAGCTGTTTTTT. It yields the protein CASSVNRDTGELFF.

This clonotype was picked up many times. The chain employs TRBV28 and TRBJ1-2; D possibly corresponds to TRBD1 (5 bases). This CDR3 comprises 15 residues. Deletions cut 5 bases from V and 2 bases from J, with 15 bases between. Germline CDR1 is MDHEN and CDR2 is SYDVKM. DNA for the CDR3: TGTGCCAGCAGTCTACCTATGGGGCCCAACTATGGCTACACCTTC. Translated: CASSLPMGPNYGYTF.

In its sample, this clonotype was seen a few times. This chain links TRBV5-1 with TRBJ1-1; 11 bases agree with TRBD1. Germline trimming cut 1 base from V and 3 bases from J; bases unmatched to any gene: 8. From germline, CDR1 is SGHRS and CDR2 YFSETQ. The CDR3 loop spans 17 amino acids. DNA for the CDR3: TGCGCCAGCAGCTTGCGCCGGGACAGGGGGGGACACACTGAAGCTTTCTTT. It codes for CASSLRRDRGGHTEAFF.

The rearrangement links TRBV27 to TRBJ2-6, with D possibly matching TRBD1 (6 bases). V was cut by 2 bases and J by 4 bases, with 12 bases left in between. This CDR3 comprises 16 residues. Germline V gene lookup returns CDR1 MNHEY and CDR2 SMNVEV (reference sequence). CDR3 DNA sequence: TGTGCCAGCAGTTTACTGGGGGCGAGGGGGGCCAACGTCCTGACTTTC. It encodes CASSLLGARGANVLTF.

The sample holds many counts of this clonotype. This rearrangement joins TRBV7-9 to TRBJ2-1; D gene uncertain. From germline, CDR1 is SEHNR and CDR2 FQNEAQ (reference sequence). The CDR3 is made up of 13 amino acids. The V end lost 1 base, the J end lost 12 bases, and 13 bases lay between the germline ends. CDR3 region: CASSLEWRLGQFF. CDR3 DNA: TGTGCCAGCAGCTTAGAGTGGCGCCTGGGGCAGTTCTTC.